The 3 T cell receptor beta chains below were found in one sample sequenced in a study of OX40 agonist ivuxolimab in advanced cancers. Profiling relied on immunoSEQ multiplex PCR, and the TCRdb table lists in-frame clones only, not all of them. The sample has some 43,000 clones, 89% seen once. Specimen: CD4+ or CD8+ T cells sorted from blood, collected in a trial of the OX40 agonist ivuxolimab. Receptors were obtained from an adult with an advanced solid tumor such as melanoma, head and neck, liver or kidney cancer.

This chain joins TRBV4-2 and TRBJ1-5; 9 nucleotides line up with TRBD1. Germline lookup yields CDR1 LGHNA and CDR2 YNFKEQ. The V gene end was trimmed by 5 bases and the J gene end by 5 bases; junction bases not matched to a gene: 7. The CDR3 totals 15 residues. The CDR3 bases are TGTGCCAGCAGCTCCCGGGACAGGGCAGATCAGCCCCAGCATTTT. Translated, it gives CASSSRDRADQPQHF.

CDR3 protein: CASSEQGTGHSPLHF. In DNA form, the CDR3 reads TGTGCCAGCAGTGAACAAGGGACAGGGCATTCACCCCTCCACTTT. The chain couples TRBV2 to TRBJ1-6; 9 nucleotides agree with TRBD1. Trimming cost V 2 bases and J 8 bases; bases outside gene matches: 4. Per germline, CDR1 SNHLY and CDR2 FYNNEI. This CDR3 comprises 15 residues.

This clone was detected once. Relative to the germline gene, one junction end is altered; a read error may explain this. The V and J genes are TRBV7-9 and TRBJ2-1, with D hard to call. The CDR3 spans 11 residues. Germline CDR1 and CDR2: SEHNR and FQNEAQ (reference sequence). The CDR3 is CASSLRSEVIF. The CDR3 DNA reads TGTGCCAGCAGCTTAAGATCCGAAGTTATCTTC.